This T cell receptor beta chain was obtained from a study of blood T cell repertoires in COVID-19. The CDR3 is 14 residues long. CDR1 is LGHNA, CDR2 YSLEER, per germline. Between the trimmed V and J ends, which lost 1 base and 1 base, there was a span of 8 bases. Profiling relied on immunoSEQ multiplex PCR, and the TCRdb table lists in-frame clones only, not all of them. Of a few hundred thousand clones listed, 80% to 90% are singletons. The sample comprised peripheral blood. The V call is TRBV4-3, the J call TRBJ2-7; D unresolved. The clonotype was recovered from a man younger than 35 who had recovered from COVID-19. CDR3 amino acids: CASSQAEASYEQYF. CDR3 coding DNA: TGCGCCAGCAGCCAAGCCGAAGCTTCCTACGAGCAGTACTTC.